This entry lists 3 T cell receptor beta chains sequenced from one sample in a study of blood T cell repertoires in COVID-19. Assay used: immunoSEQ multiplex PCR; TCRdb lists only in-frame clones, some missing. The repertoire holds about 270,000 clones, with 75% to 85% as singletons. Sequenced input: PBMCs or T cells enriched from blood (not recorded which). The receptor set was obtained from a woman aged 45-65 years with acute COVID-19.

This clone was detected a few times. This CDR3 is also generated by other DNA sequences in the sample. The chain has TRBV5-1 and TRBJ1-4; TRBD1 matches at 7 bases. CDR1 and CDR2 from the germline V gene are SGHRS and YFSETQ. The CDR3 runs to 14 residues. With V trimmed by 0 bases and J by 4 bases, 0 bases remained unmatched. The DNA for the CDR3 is TGCGCCAGCAGCTTGGACAGGGGTAATGAAAAACTGTTTTTT. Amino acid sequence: CASSLDRGNEKLFF.

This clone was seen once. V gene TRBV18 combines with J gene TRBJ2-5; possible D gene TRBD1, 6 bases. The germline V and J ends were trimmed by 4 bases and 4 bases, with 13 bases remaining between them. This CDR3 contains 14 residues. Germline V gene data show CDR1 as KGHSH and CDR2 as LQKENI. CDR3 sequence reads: CASSRDKGSETQYF. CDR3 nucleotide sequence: TGTGCCAGCTCACGGGACAAGGGGTCAGAGACCCAGTACTTC.

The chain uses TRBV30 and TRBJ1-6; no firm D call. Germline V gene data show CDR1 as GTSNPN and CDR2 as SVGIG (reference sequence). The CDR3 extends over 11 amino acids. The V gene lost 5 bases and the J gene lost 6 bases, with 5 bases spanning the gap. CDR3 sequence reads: CAWAFNSPLHF. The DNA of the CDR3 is TGTGCCTGGGCCTTTAATTCACCCCTCCACTTT.